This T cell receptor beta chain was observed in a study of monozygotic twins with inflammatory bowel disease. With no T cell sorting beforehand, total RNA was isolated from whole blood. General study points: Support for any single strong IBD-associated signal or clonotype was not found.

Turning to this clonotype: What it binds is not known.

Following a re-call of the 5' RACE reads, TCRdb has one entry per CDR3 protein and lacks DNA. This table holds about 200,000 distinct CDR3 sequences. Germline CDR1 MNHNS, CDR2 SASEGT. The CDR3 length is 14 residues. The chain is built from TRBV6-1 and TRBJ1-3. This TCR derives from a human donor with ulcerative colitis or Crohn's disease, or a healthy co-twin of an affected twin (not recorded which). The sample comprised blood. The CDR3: CASSEGAVGNTIYF.